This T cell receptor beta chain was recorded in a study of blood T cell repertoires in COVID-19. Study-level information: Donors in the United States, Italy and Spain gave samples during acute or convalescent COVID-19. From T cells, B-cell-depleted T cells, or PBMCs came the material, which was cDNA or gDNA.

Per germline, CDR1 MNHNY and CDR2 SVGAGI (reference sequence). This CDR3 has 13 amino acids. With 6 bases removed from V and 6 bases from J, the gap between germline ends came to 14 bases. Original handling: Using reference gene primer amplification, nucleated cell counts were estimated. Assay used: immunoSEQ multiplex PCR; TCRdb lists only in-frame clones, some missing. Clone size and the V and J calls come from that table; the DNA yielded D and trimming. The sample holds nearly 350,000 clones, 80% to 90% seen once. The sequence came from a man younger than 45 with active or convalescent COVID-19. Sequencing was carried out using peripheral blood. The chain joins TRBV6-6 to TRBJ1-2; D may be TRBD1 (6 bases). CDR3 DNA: TGTGCCAGCAGCCCAGGACCAGGGGATGGCTACACCTTC. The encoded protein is CASSPGPGDGYTF.